What follows are 28 T cell receptor beta chains derived from one specimen sequenced in a study of shared clonotypes between healthy human individuals. The protocol was immunoSEQ multiplex PCR, while the TCRdb copy is restricted to in-frame clones and leaves out a portion. Altogether about 1 million clones are present, 70% to 80% being singletons, with the ten largest covering about 1.5%. Material: memory CD4+ T cells sorted from blood. The subset here: CD45RA-negative fraction. The receptors come from a man between 18 and 35 years old in good health.

This chain connects TRBV30 to TRBJ2-1; D possibly matches TRBD1 or TRBD2 (5 bases each). Looked up from germline, CDR1 is GTSNPN and CDR2 is SVGIG (reference sequence). The CDR3 runs 11 residues. The chain's CDR3 is CWGSEGNEQFF. CDR3 coding DNA: TGTTGGGGGAGTGAGGGCAATGAGCAGTTCTTC.

The chain uses TRBV18 and TRBJ2-2; 12 positions match TRBD2. With V trimmed by 5 bases and J by 7 bases, 11 bases remained unmatched. Germline V gene sequence: CDR1 KGHSH, CDR2 LQKENI. This CDR3 has 17 residues. CDR3 sequence reads: CASSSYQTSGRFGELFF. The DNA for the CDR3 is TGTGCCAGCTCATCCTACCAGACTAGCGGGAGATTCGGGGAGCTGTTTTTT.

The chain combines TRBV7-2 with TRBJ2-7; 10 bases fit TRBD2. Per the germline V gene, CDR1 is SGHTA and CDR2 is FQGNSA. The CDR3 length is 17 residues. V shed 1 base and J 3 bases; nucleotides not matched to a gene: 9. Here the CDR3 DNA reads TGTGCCAGCAGCTTAGATGGTAGCGGGAGGCTTCACTACGAGCAGTACTTC. This gives the protein CASSLDGSGRLHYEQYF.

The chain links TRBV4-1 to TRBJ2-3, with D possibly being TRBD1 or TRBD2 (5 bases each). CDR1 and CDR2 (germline): MGHRA, YSYEKL. V was trimmed by 2 bases and J by 0 bases, leaving 18 bases between them. The CDR3 sequence is 18 residues long. The CDR3 coding sequence is TGCGCCAGCAGCCAACAGGGACCGAACACTTTTAGCACAGATACGCAGTATTTT. Encoded protein: CASSQQGPNTFSTDTQYF.

This chain uses TRBV6-6 with TRBJ2-7, with D maybe TRBD2 (5 bases). The germline V gene encodes CDR1 MNHNY and CDR2 SVGAGI (reference sequence). Trimming shortened V by 8 bases and J by 7 bases, and 12 bases separated the two germline ends. The CDR3 spans 11 residues. CDR3 sequence: CASRRVKEQYF. Here the CDR3 DNA reads TGTGCCAGCCGGCGGGTTAAGGAGCAGTACTTC.

A single count supports this clone. The V gene is TRBV5-6, the J gene TRBJ1-1, with no clear D. The germline gives CDR1 SGHDT, CDR2 YYEEEE. This CDR3 spans 17 amino acids. Trimming cost V 3 bases and J 0 bases, with 18 bases left between them. The CDR3 protein is CASSWGGPRFMNTEAFF. The CDR3 DNA reads as TGTGCCAGCAGCTGGGGAGGCCCACGATTCATGAACACTGAAGCTTTCTTT.

This clone has just a few counts. Other DNA sequences in this specimen translate into the identical CDR3. This chain uses TRBV6-1 with TRBJ2-2; 7 nucleotides match TRBD1. Germline-derived CDR1 and CDR2 are MNHNS and SASEGT. This CDR3 has 14 residues. Trimming at V came to 5 bases and at J to 1 base, leaving 1 base not matched to a gene. CDR3 amino acids: CASSRTGNTGELFF. CDR3 DNA sequence: TGTGCCAGCAGTCGGACAGGGAACACCGGGGAGCTGTTTTTT.

The rearrangement joins TRBV5-4 to TRBJ2-1; D not resolved. Between the trimmed V and J ends, which lost 3 bases and 0 bases, there was a span of 10 bases. Germline V gene lookup returns CDR1 SGHNT and CDR2 YYREEE (reference sequence). The CDR3 loop spans 15 amino acids. Written as DNA, the CDR3 is TGTGCCAGCAGCTGGGCAAGTAGCTCCTACAATGAGCAGTTCTTC. Its translation: CASSWASSSYNEQFF.

CDR3 protein: CASSTGQGGQPQHF. The CDR3 nucleotides are TGTGCCAGCAGCACTGGACAGGGAGGGCAGCCCCAGCATTTT. V usage is TRBV7-6 and J usage is TRBJ1-5; TRBD1 aligns across 8 bases. Germline CDR1 and CDR2: SGHVS and FNYEAQ. The V and J ends lost 5 bases and 7 bases, in that order; junction bases with no gene match: 7. The CDR3 is 14 amino acids.

V usage is TRBV11-3 and J usage is TRBJ1-1; D remains unclear. The CDR3 spans 14 residues. V was shortened by 2 bases and J by 7 bases, with 14 bases between the two germline ends. Per the germline V gene, CDR1 is SGHNT and CDR2 is YENEEA. CDR3 amino acids: CASSLFSHGSEAFF. CDR3 sequence (DNA): TGTGCCAGCAGCTTATTCTCTCACGGAAGTGAAGCTTTCTTT.

The chain links TRBV5-1 to TRBJ1-4; D uncertain. The V end lost 0 bases, the J end lost 0 bases, and 6 bases lay between the germline ends. CDR3 length: 15 residues. Germline CDR1 and CDR2: SGHRS and YFSETQ. The CDR3 loop reads CASSLDGATNEKLFF. In DNA form, the CDR3 reads TGCGCCAGCAGCTTGGACGGTGCAACTAATGAAAAACTGTTTTTT.

This clone was found a few times. The chain couples TRBV15 to TRBJ2-3; D possibly corresponds to TRBD2 (6 bases). Germline V gene lookup returns CDR1 LNHNV and CDR2 YYDKDF (reference sequence). CDR3 length: 15 amino acids. V was pared by 0 bases and J by 5 bases, with 12 bases between. CDR3 nucleotides: TGTGCCACCAGCAGAGAGACGGGAGTCCTAGATACGCAGTATTTT. The encoded protein is CATSRETGVLDTQYF.

J is TRBJ1-2 and V is TRBV7-2; TRBD1 aligns across 9 bases. Germline CDR1 and CDR2: SGHTA and FQGNSA. V trimming: 1 base; J trimming: 4 bases; junction bases outside the gene matches: 4. The CDR3 runs 15 residues. The CDR3 reads CASSLEQGARYGYTF. CDR3 sequence (DNA): TGTGCCAGCAGCTTAGAACAGGGGGCCCGCTATGGCTACACCTTC.

On this clone: The identical CDR3 is also encoded by other nucleotide sequences in the sample. J is TRBJ1-6 and V is TRBV28, with 8 bases fitting TRBD1. The CDR3 is 15 amino acids. V was pared by 5 bases and J by 5 bases, with 5 bases of the junction left unmatched. In germline, CDR1 is MDHEN, CDR2 SYDVKM. CDR3 protein: CASSPQDRDNSPLHF. Written as DNA, the CDR3 is TGTGCCAGCAGTCCACAGGACAGGGATAATTCACCCCTCCACTTT.

The chain employs TRBV18 and TRBJ1-1; D is unclear. With 1 base removed from V and 7 bases from J, the gap between germline ends came to 7 bases. The CDR3 spans 12 residues. The germline V gene has CDR1 KGHSH and CDR2 LQKENI. CDR3 protein: CASSPRGLEAFF. The CDR3 region has the DNA TGTGCCAGCTCACCACGTGGGCTTGAAGCTTTCTTT. The full variable domain, its missing parts supplied by reference TRBV18 and TRBJ1-1, is NAGVMQNPRHLVRRRGQEARLRCSPMKGHSHVYWYRQLPEEGLKFMVYLQKENIIDESGMPKERFSAEFPKEGPSILRIQQVVRGDSAAYFCASSPRGLEAFFGQGTRLTVV.

The chain recombines TRBV19 with TRBJ1-5; 7 nucleotides line up with TRBD1. The V gene end was trimmed by 4 bases and the J gene end by 6 bases; junction bases not matched to a gene: 3. The CDR3 covers 13 residues. Germline CDR1 reads LNHDA; CDR2 reads SQIVND (reference sequence). The CDR3 DNA sequence: TGTGCCAGTAGTAGATCAGGGGGTCAGCCCCAGCATTTT. Translation: CASSRSGGQPQHF.

This chain uses TRBV7-9 with TRBJ1-2, with 9 bases lining up with TRBD1. V trimming: 3 bases; J trimming: 7 bases; junction bases outside the gene matches: 9. The CDR3 is made up of 15 amino acids. Germline values: CDR1 SEHNR, CDR2 FQNEAQ (reference sequence). The CDR3 is CASSFSDRGSSGYTF. The CDR3 bases are TGTGCCAGCAGCTTTTCTGACAGGGGGTCGAGTGGCTACACCTTC.

The rearrangement uses TRBV5-6 and TRBJ2-5; 7 bases are shared with TRBD1. The CDR3 spans 15 residues. From germline, CDR1 is SGHDT and CDR2 YYEEEE. Trimming removed 4 bases from V and 4 bases from J; junction bases left unmatched: 10. CDR3 loop: CASSREIDRAETQYF. In DNA form, the CDR3 reads TGTGCCAGCAGCCGAGAAATCGACAGGGCAGAGACCCAGTACTTC.

A single count supports this clone. The chain is built from TRBV5-5 and TRBJ1-3; D is possibly TRBD1 (5 bases). This CDR3 has 15 residues. Germline V gives CDR1 SGHKS, CDR2 YYEKEE (reference sequence). V lost 4 bases to trimming and J lost 2 bases, with 13 bases between them. The DNA of the CDR3 is TGTGCCAGCAGCACAACACGACAGCCTGGAAACACCATATATTTT. This sequence encodes CASSTTRQPGNTIYF.

The chain recombines TRBV28 with TRBJ1-1, with D possibly TRBD1 on 6 matching bases. Germline V gene lookup returns CDR1 MDHEN and CDR2 SYDVKM. The V end was cut by 6 bases, the J end by 4 bases, with 21 bases between. CDR3 length: 16 residues. Here the CDR3 reads CASRPGGGQGRTEAFF. CDR3 nucleotide sequence: TGTGCCAGCAGACCGGGAGGGGGGCAGGGACGCACTGAAGCTTTCTTT.

This chain connects TRBV6-6 to TRBJ2-5, with 7 nucleotides matching TRBD1. CDR1 and CDR2 (germline): MNHNY, SVGAGI (reference sequence). V dropped 6 bases and J dropped 4; count of bases not matched to a gene: 8. This CDR3 is built from 14 residues. The CDR3 sequence: CASRPPGQPETQYF. The CDR3 DNA sequence: TGTGCCAGCAGGCCACCGGGACAGCCAGAGACCCAGTACTTC.

This chain links TRBV7-2 with TRBJ1-5, with D uncertain. The germline gives CDR1 SGHTA, CDR2 FQGNSA. CDR3 length equals 12 residues. Trimming took 0 bases from V and 5 from J, leaving 2 bases between them. CDR3 sequence reads: CASSLADQPQHF. CDR3 DNA: TGTGCCAGCAGCTTAGCAGATCAGCCCCAGCATTTT.

The chain is built from TRBV7-9 and TRBJ2-3, with a weak D call TRBD1 (6 bases). The CDR3 has 16 amino acids. CDR1 is SEHNR and CDR2 is FQNEAQ in the germline V gene (reference sequence). Deletions cut 5 bases from V and 0 bases from J, with 15 bases between. Here the CDR3 reads CASSPGASGSTDTQYF. The CDR3 DNA follows: TGTGCCAGCAGCCCAGGGGCATCCGGGAGCACAGATACGCAGTATTTT.

The gene calls are TRBV27 and TRBJ2-5; D uncertain. The end of the DNA fits TRBJ2-7 better, so the J call may be wrong. CDR1 is MNHEY, CDR2 SMNVEV, per germline (reference sequence). The CDR3 covers 14 residues. The chain's CDR3 is CASSSSPSTAEQYF. The CDR3 DNA is TGTGCCAGCAGTTCGTCTCCCTCCACAGCCGAGCAGTACTTC.

Remarks on this clone: Other DNA sequences in this specimen translate into the identical CDR3. The chain recombines TRBV7-2 with TRBJ1-1; D not certain. The CDR3 totals 14 residues. In germline, CDR1 is SGHTA, CDR2 FQGNSA. The germline V and J ends were trimmed by 2 bases and 0 bases, with 7 bases remaining between them. CDR3 sequence: CASSLSRLNTEAFF. In nucleotides, the CDR3 is TGTGCCAGCAGCTTATCCAGGCTGAACACTGAAGCTTTCTTT.

This clone showed up just a few times. The V gene is TRBV30, the J gene TRBJ1-2; D gene unclear. CDR1 and CDR2 from the germline V gene are GTSNPN and SVGIG (reference sequence). The V end was cut by 1 base, the J end by 5 bases, with 14 bases between. The CDR3 consists of 14 residues. The CDR3 region is CAWSEAGSSYGYTF. The CDR3 DNA is TGTGCCTGGAGTGAAGCCGGCAGCTCGTATGGCTACACCTTC. Based on the CDR3 plus reference TRBV30 and TRBJ1-2, the full variable domain is SQTIHQWPATLVQPVGSPLSLECTVEGTSNPNLYWYRQAAGRGLQLLFYSVGIGQISSEVPQNLSASRPQDRQFILSSKKLLLSDSGFYLCAWSEAGSSYGYTFGSGTRLTVV.

This chain uses TRBV5-1 with TRBJ2-6; D is unclear. CDR1 is SGHRS and CDR2 is YFSETQ in the germline V gene. The ends were cut back, 1 base at V and 0 bases at J, with 5 bases in the middle. This CDR3 is 15 amino acids long. The CDR3 coding sequence is TGCGCCAGCAGCTTGTTCTCCTCTGGGGCCAACGTCCTGACTTTC. Protein sequence: CASSLFSSGANVLTF. Variable domain in full (rest from reference TRBV5-1 and TRBJ2-6): KAGVTQTPRYLIKTRGQQVTLSCSPISGHRSVSWYQQTPGQGLQFLFEYFSETQRNKGNFPGRFSGRQFSNSRSEMNVSTLELGDSALYLCASSLFSSGANVLTFGAGSRLTVL.

The CDR3 region has the DNA TGTGCCAGCAGCCCTATGGCGGGAAATCAGCCCCAGCATTTT. It translates to CASSPMAGNQPQHF. This chain uses TRBV5-6 with TRBJ1-5; D remains unclear. Germline CDR1 is SGHDT and CDR2 is YYEEEE. The CDR3 runs to 14 residues. The ends were cut back, 4 bases at V and 4 bases at J, with 12 bases in the middle.